This entry features one T cell receptor beta chain sequence. This clone's antigen is unknown. Nothing much larger sits one base from this clone, and base qualities are not available. The data were taken from a study of shared clonotypes between healthy human individuals (dated by TCRdb to about 2020). For the wider study: A couple of women and three men aged 18 to 49 years were included in the cohort. For each donor, CD4 naive and CD4 memory were each given three plates, CD8 naive was given two plates, and CD8 memory was given one plate. To estimate repertoire size and how much clonotypes are shared between individuals, the study performed deep sequencing of blood TCR repertoires from roughly five healthy adults. Libraries were prepared and TCR repertoires were sequenced by different laboratories using diverse techniques, in order to increase sequencing depth and limit assay-specific biases. Between about 0.8 and 9.5 billion PBMCs per donor were obtained by leukapheresis. Points the paper makes about the study in general: Larger estimated clonotype richness was generally found for naive subsets than for memory subsets. Pairwise subsampling indicated that sequencing depth was expected to affect the degree of clonotype sharing among donors. When several donors were compared, the shared fraction of clonotypes was roughly 4.8% for naive CD4, more than 3% for naive CD8, 2.3% for memory CD4, and under 0.5% for memory CD8. Compared with non-shared clonotypes, clonotypes shared by all four sorted-subset donors had higher generation probabilities. Only blood was sampled, and tissue TCR repertoires likely differ from those in blood. Rarefaction of sorted-subset datasets indicated incomplete sequencing despite the large sequencing depth. The small number of donors limited the genetic and exposure-history diversity represented.

Using the deep immunoSEQ assay, TCR CDR3 regions were amplified from genomic DNA by multiplex PCR. Extracted genomic DNA from each cell subset was distributed evenly across all wells of several immunoSEQ 96-well plates, and each plate was treated as a replicate. For sorted subsets, about 200 ng genomic DNA, equal to 30,000 or so T cell genomes, was loaded into each replicate PCR. Purified libraries were measured with a Qubit 3.0 fluorometer, size-checked on a Bioanalyzer 2100, and measured again with the KAPA Library Quantification kit. Every immunoSEQ 96-well plate was sequenced on a dedicated single-read 150-cycle Illumina NextSeq 550 flow cell. From the authors' description of their analysis: Because the immunoSEQ output included only junctional sequences and no quality scores, the filtering could not be the same as the filtering used for full-length reads. To assign V/J genes and CDR3, sequences were annotated against IMGT germline references using PyIR, a Python wrapper for IgBLAST v1.9. Reads were filtered out if the reads had weak V/J assignments (E-value above 1e-6), no CDR3, stop codons, out-of-frame junctions, or ambiguous translated residues. V3J clonotypes were defined as sequences sharing an identical inferred V gene, J gene, and CDR3 amino acid sequence. Percentage overlap between repertoires was calculated by dividing the number of shared unique clonotypes by the size of the smaller repertoire. RTK rarefaction, the Chao1 estimator, and Recon v2.1 estimates of unobserved clonotypes were used to assess repertoire richness. Generation probabilities for all TCRbeta clonotypes obtained by the gDNA method from four donors were computed using OLGA. TCRdb retrieved this table from immuneACCESS and kept in-frame rearrangements only. Not all clones are present; in checked studies, unresolved V genes account for under half, and no reason is known for the remainder. The V and J calls and clone size come from that table; D and trimming were worked out from the DNA. Within this sample are approximately 1,500,000 clones, with roughly 97% of them counted one time only. The ten largest clones take up 1.2% of the sample.

Donors were healthy HIV-negative adults with no recently reported acute infections or vaccinations. Every donor was a Caucasian adult residing in Nashville, Tennessee, USA. Magnetic negative selection was used to enrich CD4+ T cells, after which naive cells were positively selected on CD45RA and the negative fraction became the memory subset. Blood was obtained by leukapheresis, after which PBMCs were separated by Ficoll-Histopaque density gradient centrifugation and cryopreserved in liquid nitrogen vapor phase. Analytical flow cytometry was used to check the purity and quantity of each magnetically sorted T cell population. Genomic DNA was isolated from every sorted fraction and measured by UV absorbance on a Nanodrop 2000c. The germline V gene specifies LGHNA as CDR1 and YSLEER as CDR2. Relative to germline, V is missing 2 bases and J is missing 5 bases, with 3 bases of the junction outside any gene match. The CDR3 measures 14 amino acids from cysteine to phenylalanine. Left in the record is the CDR3 DNA by itself, 42 bases read in frame from the first base.

This chain is built from TRBV4-3 and TRBJ1-2; the central 9 bases match TRBD1. The material sequenced was naive CD4+ T cells sorted from blood. This sample's cell subset or site label indicates: CD45RA+ positively selected. The clonotype was recovered from a young man in good health. The CDR3 reads as follows: CASSQTGQGYGYTF. The bases are TGCGCCAGCAGCCAAACTGGACAGGGGTATGGCTACACCTTC.